The 18 T cell receptor beta chains given below trace back to one sample, sequenced in a study of regulatory T cells in long-lasting Graves disease. The TCR beta library used iRepertoire HTBI primers with Arm-PCR amplification of CDR3. TCRdb processed the multiplex PCR reads anew with MiXCR; each CDR3 protein has one entry. Of 380,000 or so distinct CDR3 sequences listed, roughly 17% are singletons. Noted time point: newly diagnosed GD, antithyroid drugs for less than 3 months. From PBMCs, RNA was extracted and then used to make the TCR library. This same sample was also taken into another study, of T cells in Graves' hyperthyroidism and ophthalmopathy.

The sample was peripheral blood mononuclear cells (PBMCs), taken at new diagnosis, from a patient treated with antithyroid drugs. Receptors originate from a woman between 18 and 29 years old with Graves disease.

This clonotype has at least ten counts. The chain is built from TRBV20-1 and TRBJ1-1, with D unresolved. The CDR3 sequence is 15 residues long. V lost 0 bases and J lost 5, with 16 bases in between. Germline loops: CDR1 DFQATT, CDR2 SNEGSKA (reference sequence). In DNA, the CDR3 is TGCAGTGCTAGAGATTATAGGAGTGGAGGGACTGAAGCTTTCTTT. Amino acid sequence: CSARDYRSGGTEAFF.

This clonotype was observed many times. V and J are TRBV20-1 and TRBJ2-1; 8 positions agree with TRBD2. This CDR3 has 15 residues. In germline, CDR1 is DFQATT, CDR2 SNEGSKA (reference sequence). The V segment lost 4 bases and the J segment 1 base; nucleotides outside the gene matches: 6. CDR3 nucleotide sequence: TGCAGTGCTATGGTAACGGGAGGGTCCTACAATGAGCAGTTCTTC. Protein sequence: CSAMVTGGSYNEQFF.

In this sample, this clonotype turned up a few times. V is TRBV15 and J is TRBJ2-1; D ambiguous. This CDR3 region has 12 residues. Germline V gene lookup returns CDR1 LNHNV and CDR2 YYDKDF (reference sequence). V lost 5 bases to trimming and J lost 9 bases, with 11 bases between them. The CDR3 DNA sequence: TGTGCCACCAGCGGGGATTGGGGTGAGCAGTTCTTC. Translated: CATSGDWGEQFF.

The chain links TRBV5-6 to TRBJ2-2; D unclear. V lost 2 bases and J lost 0, with 8 bases in between. CDR3 size: 15 residues. From germline, CDR1 is SGHDT and CDR2 YYEEEE. CDR3 nucleotide sequence: TGTGCCAGCAGCTTCTACAGCGCGAACACCGGGGAGCTGTTTTTT. Amino acids: CASSFYSANTGELFF.

The genes are TRBV5-1 and TRBJ1-3; TRBD1 agrees at 7 bases. The CDR3 is 17 amino acids. The ends lost 3 bases at V and 4 bases at J; junction bases unmatched: 13. Germline CDR1 and CDR2: SGHRS and YFSETQ. The CDR3 DNA reads as TGCGCCAGCAGCTCCATCGACAGGGCCAAATTAGGAAACACCATATATTTT. It encodes CASSSIDRAKLGNTIYF.

This clonotype was counted a few times. This CDR3 reads CASSSEMLTDTQYF. The DNA of the CDR3 is TGCGCCAGCAGTTCTGAAATGCTCACAGATACGCAGTATTTT. The chain employs TRBV5-1 and TRBJ2-3; D not resolved. The CDR3 covers 14 residues. Germline CDR1 reads SGHRS; CDR2 reads YFSETQ. V gave up 5 bases and J gave up 2 bases, with 12 bases separating them.

The chain carries TRBV10-3 and TRBJ2-7; D not certain. Germline-derived CDR1 and CDR2 are ENHRY and SYGVKD. This CDR3 is built from 13 residues. Trimming took off 6 bases at V and 0 bases at J, with 9 bases between the two ends. CDR3 region: CAISGHDSYEQYF. The CDR3 region has the DNA TGTGCCATCAGCGGGCACGACTCCTACGAGCAGTACTTC.

This clonotype was observed many times. The V gene is TRBV6-9, the J gene TRBJ1-1; D might be TRBD1 (6 bases). The CDR3 runs 13 residues. The germline V gene has CDR1 MNHGY and CDR2 SVAAGI. Trimming took 0 bases from V and 7 from J, leaving 9 bases between them. The CDR3 DNA sequence: TGTGCCAGCAGTTATTCTAGGACAGTTGAAGCTTTCTTT. Translated, it gives CASSYSRTVEAFF.

Only a few counts were recorded for this clonotype. The rearrangement links TRBV4-1 to TRBJ2-3; weak D call: TRBD1 (6 bases). Matching the DNA end better, TRBJ2-1 makes the J call doubtful. CDR3 length: 16 amino acids. Germline CDR1 MGHRA, CDR2 YSYEKL. The CDR3 is CASSLTRDTRREEQFF. The CDR3 coding sequence is TGCGCCAGCAGCCTAACTCGGGACACCCGACGCGAGGAGCAGTTCTTC.

With respect to this clonotype: A much more abundant neighbour one base away suggests this may be a read error. The chain couples TRBV28 to TRBJ2-5; TRBD1 is a possible D gene (5 bases). V was clipped by 4 bases and J by 11 bases, with 26 bases between them. Germline-derived CDR1 and CDR2 are MDHEN and SYDVKM. The length of the CDR3 is 16 residues. The CDR3 region has the DNA TGTGCCAGCAGTTCGTGGACAAGGGGCGATCACAATGAGCAGTACTTC. It translates to CASSSWTRGDHNEQYF.

In its sample, this clonotype was seen many times. The CDR3 region is CSATFIATNLAGATDTQYF. The DNA for the CDR3 is TGCAGTGCTACTTTCATAGCCACCAACCTAGCGGGAGCAACAGATACGCAGTATTTT. The genes are TRBV20-1 and TRBJ2-3; TRBD2 matches 10 bases. Looked up from germline, CDR1 is DFQATT and CDR2 is SNEGSKA (reference sequence). The CDR3 runs to 19 residues. J was trimmed by 3 bases and V by 4 bases; bases with no gene match: 19.

This clonotype was picked up many times. CDR3 region: CAWKSGTNTGELFF. CDR3 in DNA: TGTGCCTGGAAGTCCGGTACGAACACCGGGGAGCTGTTTTTT. J is TRBJ2-2 and V is TRBV30; D unresolved. V shed 4 bases and J shed 0 bases, with 9 bases lying between them. The CDR3 contains 14 residues. Germline CDR1 reads GTSNPN; CDR2 reads SVGIG (reference sequence). The full variable domain, completed using reference TRBV30 and TRBJ2-2, is SQTIHQWPATLVQPVGSPLSLECTVEGTSNPNLYWYRQAAGRGLQLLFYSVGIGQISSEVPQNLSASRPQDRQFILSSKKLLLSDSGFYLCAWKSGTNTGELFFGEGSRLTVL.

The chain links TRBV2 to TRBJ2-7; D is perhaps TRBD1 or TRBD2 (5 bases each). The CDR3 is made up of 13 amino acids. V lost 3 bases, J lost 3 bases, and 9 bases lay in between. Germline loops: CDR1 SNHLY, CDR2 FYNNEI. This CDR3 reads CASSDVGGYEQYF. The DNA for the CDR3 is TGTGCCAGCAGTGATGTTGGGGGCTACGAGCAGTACTTC.

The DNA for the CDR3 is TGTGCCAGCAGTTTATCCTACAGGGTGGTAGATGGCTACACCTTC. Its translation: CASSLSYRVVDGYTF. The gene calls are TRBV27 and TRBJ1-2; a weak D match, TRBD1 (6 bases). The CDR3 consists of 15 residues. CDR1 is MNHEY and CDR2 is SMNVEV in the germline V gene (reference sequence). V lost 0 bases and J 6 bases, leaving 14 bases between the germline ends.

This clonotype turned up a few times. The chain employs TRBV29-1 and TRBJ2-7; 12 nucleotides align to TRBD2. V was pared by 7 bases and J by 4 bases, with 5 bases of the junction left unmatched. Germline values: CDR1 SQVTM, CDR2 ANQGSEA. This CDR3 is 13 amino acids long. CDR3 sequence: CSARTSGVYEQYF. The CDR3 nucleotides read TGCAGCGCCAGGACTAGCGGGGTATACGAGCAGTACTTC.

This chain joins TRBV5-5 and TRBJ1-4; D not resolved. Trimming removed 4 bases from V and 6 bases from J, with 16 bases in between. The CDR3 sequence is 15 residues long. The germline gives CDR1 SGHKS, CDR2 YYEKEE (reference sequence). CDR3 bases: TGTGCCAGCAGCCCATCCGGTCAAGAGTATGAAAAACTGTTTTTT. Protein: CASSPSGQEYEKLFF.

Many counts were recorded for this clonotype. One end of the junction fails to match germline, which may point to a read error. The chain joins TRBV7-8 to TRBJ2-1; 8 positions match TRBD1. Germline values: CDR1 SGHVS, CDR2 FQNEAQ. CDR3 size: 12 residues. The CDR3, as DNA: TGTGCCAGCAGCTGGATGAGGGACAGGCTGGTCTTC. As protein: CASSWMRDRLVF.

This clonotype has ten or more counts. The CDR3 DNA is TGTGCCAGCAGATCCCCAGGGGAATGGGAGACCCAGTACTTC. Amino acid sequence: CASRSPGEWETQYF. The chain links TRBV28 to TRBJ2-5; D possibly corresponds to TRBD1 (6 bases). Germline CDR1 is MDHEN and CDR2 is SYDVKM. V lost 6 bases and J lost 5, with 16 bases in between. The length of the CDR3 is 14 residues.